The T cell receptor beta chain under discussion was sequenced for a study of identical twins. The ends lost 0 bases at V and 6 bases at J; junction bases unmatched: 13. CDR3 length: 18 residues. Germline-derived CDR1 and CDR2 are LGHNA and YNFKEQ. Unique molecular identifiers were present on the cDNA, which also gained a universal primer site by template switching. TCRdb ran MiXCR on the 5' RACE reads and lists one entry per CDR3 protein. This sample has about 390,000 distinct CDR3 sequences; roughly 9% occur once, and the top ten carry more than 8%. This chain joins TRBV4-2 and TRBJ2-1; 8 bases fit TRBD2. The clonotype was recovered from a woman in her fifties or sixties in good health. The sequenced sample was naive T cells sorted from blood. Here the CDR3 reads CASSQDLTGGGILNEQFF. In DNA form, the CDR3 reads TGTGCCAGCAGCCAAGATCTGACGGGAGGGGGAATACTCAATGAGCAGTTCTTC.